This TCR beta chain is drawn from a study of blood T cell repertoires in COVID-19. The overall study: T cells, B-cell-depleted T cells, or PBMCs provided the cDNA or gDNA that served as material.

The junction had 4 bases not matched to a gene; V was cut back by 3 bases and J by 9 bases. The CDR3 contains 15 residues. Germline V gene sequence: CDR1 MDHEN, CDR2 SYDVKM. Methods used by the authors: Amplified reference gene primers provided the basis for estimating nucleated cell counts. Some clones are missing from TCRdb's copy, which holds only in-frame ones; the method was immunoSEQ multiplex PCR. The V and J calls and clone size come from that table; D and trimming were worked out from the DNA. The table has around 340,000 clones, roughly nine tenths seen once. The V gene is TRBV28, the J gene TRBJ1-6, with 11 bases identical to TRBD1. The sample was peripheral blood. This sequence originates from a woman between 55 and 75 years old with COVID-19, enrolled during active disease. CDR3 in DNA: TGTGCCAGCAGTTTTCCCGGGACAGGGGGTTCACCCCTCCACTTT. Residues: CASSFPGTGGSPLHF.